This T cell receptor (beta chain) was identified during a study of PD-L1 blockade in urothelial cancer. Study conclusions and caveats: Clones that were tumor-associated expanded more in the blood of durable-benefit patients at 3 weeks.

Synthetic spike-ins, TCR analog templates, were added into each PCR. Profiling relied on immunoSEQ multiplex PCR, and the TCRdb table lists in-frame clones only, not all of them. This table holds roughly 56,000 clones, around 79% found once. As to this clone: What it binds is unknown.

Between the trimmed V and J ends, which lost 5 bases and 2 bases, there was a span of 16 bases. Looked up from germline, CDR1 is SGHDT and CDR2 is YYEEEE. This CDR3 has 15 amino acids. The TCR sequence derives from a man between 65 and 85 years old with urothelial cancer. The V and J genes are TRBV5-6 and TRBJ1-1; D is unclear. The sample here was PBMCs, taken around atezolizumab (anti-PD-L1) treatment. The CDR3 here is CASRGGIPLNTEAFF. The CDR3 DNA is TGTGCCAGCAGGGGAGGGATCCCGCTCAACACTGAAGCTTTCTTT.